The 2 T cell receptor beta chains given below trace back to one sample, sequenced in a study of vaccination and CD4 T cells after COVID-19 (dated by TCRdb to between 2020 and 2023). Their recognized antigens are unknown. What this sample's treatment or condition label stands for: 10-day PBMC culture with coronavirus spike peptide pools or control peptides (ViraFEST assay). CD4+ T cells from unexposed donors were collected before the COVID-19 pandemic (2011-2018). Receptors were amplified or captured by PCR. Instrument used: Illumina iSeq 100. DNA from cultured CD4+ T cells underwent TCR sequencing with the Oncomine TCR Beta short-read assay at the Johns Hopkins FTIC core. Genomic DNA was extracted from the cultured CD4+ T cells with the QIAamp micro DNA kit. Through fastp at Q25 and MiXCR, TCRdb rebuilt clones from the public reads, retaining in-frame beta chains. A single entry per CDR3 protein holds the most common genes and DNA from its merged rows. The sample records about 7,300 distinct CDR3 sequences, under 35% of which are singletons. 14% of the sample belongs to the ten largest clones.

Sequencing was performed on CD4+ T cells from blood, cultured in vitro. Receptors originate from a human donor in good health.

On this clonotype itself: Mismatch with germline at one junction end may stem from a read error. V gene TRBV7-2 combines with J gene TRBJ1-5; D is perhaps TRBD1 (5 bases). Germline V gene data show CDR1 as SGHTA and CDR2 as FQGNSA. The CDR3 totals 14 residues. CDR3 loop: CASSLAPGGQRQHF. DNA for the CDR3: TGTGCCAGCAGCTTAGCTCCGGGGGGTCAGCGCCAGCATTTT.

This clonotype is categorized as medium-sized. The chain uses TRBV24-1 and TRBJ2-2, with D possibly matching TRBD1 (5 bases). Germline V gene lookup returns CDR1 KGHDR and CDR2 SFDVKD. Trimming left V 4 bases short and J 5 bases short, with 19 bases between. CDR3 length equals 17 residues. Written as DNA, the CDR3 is TGTGCCACCAGTGACTACGGACATCCCAGAGGAACCGGGGAGCTGTTTTTT. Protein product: CATSDYGHPRGTGELFF.